The 5 T cell receptor beta chains below come from one sample, sequenced in a study of cytomegalovirus exposure and HLA in healthy donors. The PCR had 60 Vbeta and 13 Jbeta primers. The assay was immunoSEQ multiplex PCR, and TCRdb's table has in-frame clones only and misses some. The sample contains fewer than 250,000 clones, over 65% of which appear only once. The sequenced sample was PBMCs. The receptor set was obtained from a man aged 35 to 55 in good health and CMV-seronegative.

J is TRBJ2-1 and V is TRBV19; 14 nucleotides align to TRBD2. Germline CDR1 LNHDA, CDR2 SQIVND (reference sequence). The CDR3 sequence is 14 residues long. The trim removed 10 bases at V and 8 bases at J, leaving 7 bases unmatched. CDR3 in amino acids: CATQGTSGSYEQFF. As DNA, the CDR3 is TGTGCCACTCAAGGGACTAGCGGGAGCTATGAGCAGTTCTTC.

The chain has TRBV5-4 and TRBJ1-1; 7 nucleotides align to TRBD1. The CDR3 is 15 residues long. J lost 0 bases, V lost 4 bases, and 6 bases had no gene match. Germline values: CDR1 SGHNT, CDR2 YYREEE (reference sequence). The CDR3 here is CASSPRQGLNTEAFF. The CDR3 region has the DNA TGTGCCAGCAGCCCCAGACAGGGATTGAACACTGAAGCTTTCTTT.

This rearrangement joins TRBV11-2 to TRBJ2-2, with D possibly TRBD1 on 6 matching bases. Trimming removed 6 bases from V and 5 bases from J, with 22 bases in between. CDR3 length: 17 residues. Germline loops: CDR1 SGHAT, CDR2 FQNNGV. This chain's CDR3 is CASSLTQVQGLTGELFF. The CDR3 bases are TGTGCCAGCAGTCTCACACAGGTCCAGGGGTTAACCGGGGAGCTGTTTTTT.

CDR3 nucleotide sequence: TGTGCCAGCAGCCCCCAGGCCCTCTCCGAGCAGTACTTC. Protein: CASSPQALSEQYF. The J gene is TRBJ2-7, the V gene TRBV27; D unresolved. V lost 6 bases and J lost 6, with 15 bases in between. The length of the CDR3 is 13 residues. The germline V gene has CDR1 MNHEY and CDR2 SMNVEV (reference sequence).

The CDR3 DNA reads TGTGCCAGCAGTGGTTTGCGGGAAATTAGCCCCTACGAGCAGTACTTC. Its translation is CASSGLREISPYEQYF. The V gene is TRBV25-1, the J gene TRBJ2-7; possibly TRBD2 for D (6 bases). The CDR3 covers 16 residues. V lost 4 bases to trimming and J lost 2 bases, with 18 bases between them. Per the germline V gene, CDR1 is MGHDK and CDR2 is SYGVNS.